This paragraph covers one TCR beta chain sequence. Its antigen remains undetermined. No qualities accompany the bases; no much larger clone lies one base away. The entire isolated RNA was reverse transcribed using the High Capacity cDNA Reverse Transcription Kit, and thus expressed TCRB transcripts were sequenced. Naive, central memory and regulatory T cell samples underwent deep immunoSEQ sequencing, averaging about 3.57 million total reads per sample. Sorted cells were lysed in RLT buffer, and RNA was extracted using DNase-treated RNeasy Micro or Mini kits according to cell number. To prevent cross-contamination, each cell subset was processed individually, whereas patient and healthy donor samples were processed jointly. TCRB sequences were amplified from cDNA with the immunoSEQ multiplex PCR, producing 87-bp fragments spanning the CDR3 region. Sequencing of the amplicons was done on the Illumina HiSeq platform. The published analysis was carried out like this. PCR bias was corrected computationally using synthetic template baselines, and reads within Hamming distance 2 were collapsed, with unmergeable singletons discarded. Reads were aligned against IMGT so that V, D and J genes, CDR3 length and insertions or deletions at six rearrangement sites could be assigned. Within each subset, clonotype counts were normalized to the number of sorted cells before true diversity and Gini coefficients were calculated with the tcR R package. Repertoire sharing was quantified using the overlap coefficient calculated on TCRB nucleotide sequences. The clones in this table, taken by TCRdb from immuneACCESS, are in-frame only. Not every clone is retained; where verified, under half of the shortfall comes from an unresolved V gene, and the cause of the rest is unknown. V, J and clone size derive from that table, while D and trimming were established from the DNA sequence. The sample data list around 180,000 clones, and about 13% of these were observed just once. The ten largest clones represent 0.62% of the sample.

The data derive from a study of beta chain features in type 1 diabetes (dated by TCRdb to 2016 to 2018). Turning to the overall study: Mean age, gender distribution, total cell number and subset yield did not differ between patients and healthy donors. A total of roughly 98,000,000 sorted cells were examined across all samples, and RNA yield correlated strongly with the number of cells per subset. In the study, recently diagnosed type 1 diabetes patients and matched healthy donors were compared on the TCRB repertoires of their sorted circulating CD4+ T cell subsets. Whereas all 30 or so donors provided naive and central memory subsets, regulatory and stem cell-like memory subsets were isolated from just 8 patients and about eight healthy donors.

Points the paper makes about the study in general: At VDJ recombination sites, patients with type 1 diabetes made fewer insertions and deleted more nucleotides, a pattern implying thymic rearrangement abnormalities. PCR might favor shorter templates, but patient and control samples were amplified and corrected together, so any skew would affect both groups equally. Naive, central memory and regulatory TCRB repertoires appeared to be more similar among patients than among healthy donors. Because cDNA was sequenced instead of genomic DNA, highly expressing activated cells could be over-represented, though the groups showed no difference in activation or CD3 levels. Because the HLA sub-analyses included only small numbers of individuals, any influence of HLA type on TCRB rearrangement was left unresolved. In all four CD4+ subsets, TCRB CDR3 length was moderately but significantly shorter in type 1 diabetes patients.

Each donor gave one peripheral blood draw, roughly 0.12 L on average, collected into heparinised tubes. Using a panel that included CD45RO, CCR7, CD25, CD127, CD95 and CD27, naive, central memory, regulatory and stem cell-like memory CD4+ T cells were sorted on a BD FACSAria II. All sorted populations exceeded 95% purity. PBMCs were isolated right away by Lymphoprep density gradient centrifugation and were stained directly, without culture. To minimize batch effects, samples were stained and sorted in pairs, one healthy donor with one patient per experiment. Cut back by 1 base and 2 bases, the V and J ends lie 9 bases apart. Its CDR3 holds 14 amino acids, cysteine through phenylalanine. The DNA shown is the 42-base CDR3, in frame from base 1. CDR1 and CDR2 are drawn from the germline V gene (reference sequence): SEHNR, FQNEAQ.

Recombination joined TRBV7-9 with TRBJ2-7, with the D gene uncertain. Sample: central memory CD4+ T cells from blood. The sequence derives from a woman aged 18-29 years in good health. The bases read TGTGCCAGCAGCTTAGATTTACCTACCTACGAGCAGTACTTC. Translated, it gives CASSLDLPTYEQYF.